This T cell receptor (beta chain) was sequenced for a study of cytomegalovirus exposure and HLA in healthy donors. Overall study results and limits: Whilst most TCR sequences proved rare, a subset of public TCRs occurred across many donors. In vitro experiments confirmed that a few CMV-associated chains were specific for CMV antigens.

Among the 100 to 150 subjects of the validation cohort, separate from the approximately 660-subject first cohort, were the donors. In the case of this clone: Its matching antigen is unknown.

The repertoire was sequenced with immunoSEQ multiplex PCR; TCRdb's copy has only in-frame clones and lacks some. Of some 320,000 clones in the sample, about 85% were seen once. The sequenced material came from PBMCs. The sequence was obtained from a woman aged 25 to 39 in good health and CMV-seropositive.

DNA of the CDR3: TGTGCCAGCAGCGAAGGGACAGGGAGTCTATACGAGCAGTACTTC. It translates to CASSEGTGSLYEQYF. V usage is TRBV7-7 and J usage is TRBJ2-7, with 9 bases matching TRBD1. The CDR3 has 15 residues. CDR1 and CDR2 (germline): SSHAT, FNYEAQ (reference sequence). V dropped 5 bases and J dropped 4; count of bases not matched to a gene: 9. Based on the CDR3 plus reference TRBV7-7 and TRBJ2-7, the full variable domain is GAGVSQSPRYKVTKRGQDVTLRCDPISSHATLYWYQQALGQGPEFLTYFNYEAQPDKSGLPSDRFSAERPEGSISTLTIQRTEQRDSAMYRCASSEGTGSLYEQYFGPGTRLTVT.